The 17 T cell receptor beta chains below were found in one sample sequenced in a study of T-cell memory formation after mild COVID-19 (dated by TCRdb to about 2021). To prepare the library, 5' RACE was applied. The listed sequencing device is Illumina NovaSeq 6000. TCRdb's own reprocessing of the public reads used fastp at Q25 and MiXCR and kept productive beta chains. Every CDR3 protein is listed once, alongside the most common genes and DNA of its rows. The sample table lists under 550,000 distinct CDR3 sequences, 15% to 20% of them with a count of one. Approximately 13% of the sample is taken by the ten largest. The material sequenced was PBMCs or a T cell subset sorted from them (not recorded which). These receptor sequences come from an adult woman who had mild COVID-19 (a few samples of this study predate the infection). The sample titles of this study are shuffled in the database, so cell type and time point are left out; the donor was told from shared clones.

The rearrangement joins TRBV6-6 to TRBJ1-5; D gene uncertain. Looked up from germline, CDR1 is MNHNY and CDR2 is SVGAGI (reference sequence). The length of the CDR3 is 13 residues. The V and J ends lost 2 bases and 1 base respectively, with 3 bases between them. DNA for the CDR3: TGTGCCAGCAGTTACAAGAGCAATCAGCCCCAGCATTTT. It is translated as CASSYKSNQPQHF.

This clonotype was seen a few times. The chain combines TRBV6-4 with TRBJ2-7; D not certain. CDR1 is MRHNA and CDR2 is SNTAGT in the germline V gene. V lost 7 bases and J lost 3, with 13 bases in between. The CDR3 extends over 13 amino acids. The DNA for the CDR3 is TGTGCCAGCACCGACCACCTTATCTACGAGCAGTACTTC. Its protein product is CASTDHLIYEQYF.

V usage is TRBV12-3 or TRBV12-4 and J usage is TRBJ1-4, with D possibly being TRBD1 (6 bases). V lost 6 bases and J lost 8, with 13 bases in between. The CDR3 sequence is 13 residues long. DNA of the CDR3: TGTGCCAGCAGCGTGGGGGCGGTAGAAAAACTGTTTTTT. Its translation: CASSVGAVEKLFF.

This clonotype was seen a handful of times. This chain links TRBV19 with TRBJ1-1; D is perhaps TRBD1 (5 bases). The CDR3 covers 15 residues. The germline gives CDR1 LNHDA, CDR2 SQIVND (reference sequence). Trimming left V 3 bases short and J 3 bases short, with 14 bases between. The CDR3 reads CASSIPTAWDTEAFF. The CDR3 bases are TGTGCCAGTAGTATCCCGACAGCATGGGACACTGAAGCTTTCTTT.

In its sample, this clonotype was seen a few times. The chain is built from TRBV5-1 and TRBJ2-2; TRBD2 matches at 7 bases. The germline gives CDR1 SGHRS, CDR2 YFSETQ. V was pared by 4 bases and J by 3 bases, with 9 bases of the junction left unmatched. This CDR3 contains 16 residues. The CDR3 is CASSGAGDGDTGELFF. The CDR3, as DNA: TGCGCCAGCAGCGGCGCGGGAGACGGAGACACCGGGGAGCTGTTTTTT.

The gene calls are TRBV27 and TRBJ1-6; the D is unclear. CDR1 is MNHEY and CDR2 is SMNVEV in the germline V gene (reference sequence). The CDR3 covers 15 residues. V lost 8 bases and J 5 bases, leaving 16 bases between the germline ends. CDR3: CASGQAGANNSPLHF. As DNA, the CDR3 is TGTGCCAGCGGGCAGGCAGGAGCGAATAATTCACCCCTCCACTTT.

This clonotype was seen a few times. The V call is TRBV5-5, the J call TRBJ1-1; tentatively, D is TRBD1 (6 bases). V was clipped by 4 bases and J by 7 bases, with 14 bases between them. Germline assignment: CDR1 SGHKS and CDR2 YYEKEE (reference sequence). This CDR3 is built from 13 residues. This CDR3 is CASSRSTGYEAFF. The CDR3 nucleotides read TGTGCCAGCAGCCGCTCCACAGGGTATGAAGCTTTCTTT.

This clonotype was observed a handful of times. This sequence joins TRBV29-1 and TRBJ2-1; D gene uncertain. Germline V gene sequence: CDR1 SQVTM, CDR2 ANQGSEA. This CDR3 has 13 residues. V dropped 4 bases and J dropped 3 bases, with 10 bases sitting between them. CDR3 in amino acids: CSVGGPNYNEQFF. CDR3 nucleotide sequence: TGCAGCGTTGGAGGCCCGAACTACAATGAGCAGTTCTTC.

The rearrangement uses TRBV18 and TRBJ2-7; D remains ambiguous. Germline V lookup: CDR1 KGHSH, CDR2 LQKENI. The CDR3 is made up of 12 amino acids. Trimming took 3 bases from V and 4 from J, leaving 7 bases between them. The chain's CDR3 is CASSPDMYEQYF. The CDR3 DNA reads TGTGCCAGCTCACCTGACATGTACGAGCAGTACTTC.

This clonotype was observed many times. This sequence joins TRBV4-1 and TRBJ2-7; TRBD2 might be the D (6 bases). This CDR3 has 18 amino acids. Between the trimmed V and J ends, which lost 1 base and 4 bases, there was a span of 23 bases. Germline V gene lookup returns CDR1 MGHRA and CDR2 YSYEKL. CDR3: CASSQGPPIADRGYEQYF. Here the CDR3 DNA reads TGCGCCAGCAGCCAAGGTCCCCCGATAGCGGACCGTGGGTACGAGCAGTACTTC.

The rearrangement joins TRBV18 to TRBJ2-5, with D hard to call. The CDR3 totals 13 residues. V was shortened by 2 bases and J by 2 bases, with 6 bases between the two germline ends. CDR1 is KGHSH and CDR2 is LQKENI in the germline V gene. CDR3 sequence reads: CASSPGKQETQYF. The CDR3 DNA is TGTGCCAGCTCACCAGGGAAGCAAGAGACCCAGTACTTC.

This chain uses TRBV12-3 or TRBV12-4 with TRBJ1-2; no reliable D call. V gave up 2 bases and J gave up 4 bases, with 11 bases separating them. The CDR3 runs to 14 residues. CDR3 bases: TGTGCCAGCAGTTTACGAGGGTTCCGCTATGGCTACACCTTC. Its translation: CASSLRGFRYGYTF.

J is TRBJ1-1 and V is TRBV12-3 or TRBV12-4; 7 bases match TRBD1. This CDR3 has 14 residues. V trimming: 7 bases; J trimming: 7 bases; junction bases outside the gene matches: 12. CDR3 amino acids: CASTPRTGFNEAFF. The CDR3 nucleotides are TGTGCCAGCACCCCGAGGACAGGATTCAATGAAGCTTTCTTT.

V and J are TRBV18 and TRBJ2-3, with 10 nucleotides matching TRBD1. Trimming took 4 bases from V and 0 from J; bases not matched to a gene: 4. CDR3 length equals 16 residues. Germline V lookup: CDR1 KGHSH, CDR2 LQKENI. The CDR3, as DNA: TGTGCCAGCTCACGAAGGGACAGGGGAAGCACAGATACGCAGTATTTT. Translation: CASSRRDRGSTDTQYF.

The table lists this clonotype with many counts. This sequence joins TRBV5-1 and TRBJ2-3, with TRBD2 matching 8 bases. Trimming removed 4 bases from V and 5 bases from J; junction bases left unmatched: 9. Germline V gene sequence: CDR1 SGHRS, CDR2 YFSETQ. This CDR3 region has 15 residues. As DNA, the CDR3 is TGCGCCAGCAGCGAGTTCGGGGGGGCGCGAGATACGCAGTATTTT. Amino acid sequence: CASSEFGGARDTQYF. The entire variable domain, with the rest obtained from reference TRBV5-1 and TRBJ2-3, is as follows: KAGVTQTPRYLIKTRGQQVTLSCSPISGHRSVSWYQQTPGQGLQFLFEYFSETQRNKGNFPGRFSGRQFSNSRSEMNVSTLELGDSALYLCASSEFGGARDTQYFGPGTRLTVL.

This chain links TRBV7-2 with TRBJ2-2; no clear D gene. The CDR3 extends over 14 amino acids. Trimming pared 5 bases from V and 1 base from J, leaving 8 bases between. CDR1 SGHTA and CDR2 FQGNSA come from the germline V gene. In DNA, the CDR3 is TGTGCCAGCAGCCCGAATTGGAACACCGGGGAGCTGTTTTTT. Encoded protein: CASSPNWNTGELFF.

This clonotype showed up just a few times. CDR3 in amino acids: CASSPRGGLAGTDTQYF. As DNA, the CDR3 is TGCGCCAGCAGCCCCCGGGGGGGACTAGCGGGTACAGATACGCAGTATTTT. The rearrangement links TRBV4-3 to TRBJ2-3; 12 positions agree with TRBD2. J was trimmed by 3 bases and V by 4 bases; bases with no gene match: 8. In germline, CDR1 is LGHNA, CDR2 YSLEER. CDR3 size: 17 residues.